The 20 T cell receptor beta chains in this list originate from one sample, sequenced in a study of T cell repertoires in cytomegalovirus infection. TCRdb independently ran MiXCR on the reads; one entry per CDR3 protein. Of more than 85,000 distinct CDR3 sequences in the sample, around a quarter were seen once. Sequenced: CD8+ T cells from PBMCs. These receptors originate from a human donor in good health (CMV status not recorded). Some clones in this sample may be carry-over from other donors' samples.

This chain joins TRBV12-3 or TRBV12-4 and TRBJ2-1; D not resolved. The CDR3 consists of 15 residues. The germline V and J ends were trimmed by 7 bases and 5 bases, with 18 bases remaining between them. The DNA for the CDR3 is TGTGCCAGCACCCCCACACACAACCTACACAATGAGCAGTTCTTC. Encoded protein: CASTPTHNLHNEQFF.

This chain connects TRBV11-2 to TRBJ1-5; D uncertain. The V and J ends lost 0 bases and 1 base respectively, with 7 bases between them. Per germline, CDR1 SGHAT and CDR2 FQNNGV. There are 15 residues in the CDR3. Here the CDR3 reads CASSLEHGSNQPQHF. As DNA, the CDR3 is TGTGCCAGCAGCTTAGAACACGGAAGCAATCAGCCCCAGCATTTT.

V is TRBV11-2 and J is TRBJ2-1, with TRBD2 identical over 8 bases. V was pared by 5 bases and J by 7 bases, with 13 bases of the junction left unmatched. CDR3 length equals 16 residues. The V gene's germline CDR1 is SGHAT and CDR2 FQNNGV. DNA for the CDR3: TGTGCCAGCAGCCCACCAAGGAGCGGGAGTTGGAATGAGCAGTTCTTC. It encodes CASSPPRSGSWNEQFF. The whole variable domain, remainder taken from reference TRBV11-2 and TRBJ2-1, is EAGVAQSPRYKIIEKRQSVAFWCNPISGHATLYWYQQILGQGPKLLIQFQNNGVVDDSQLPKDRFSAERLKGVDSTLKIQPAKLEDSAVYLCASSPPRSGSWNEQFFGPGTRLTVL.

The gene calls are TRBV20-1 and TRBJ2-5; 11 nucleotides line up with TRBD2. Trimming at V came to 5 bases and at J to 2 bases, leaving 7 bases not matched to a gene. CDR1 is DFQATT, CDR2 SNEGSKA, per germline (reference sequence). The length of the CDR3 is 15 residues. CDR3 sequence: CSALLAGVGQETQYF. The DNA of the CDR3 is TGCAGTGCTCTACTAGCGGGAGTCGGTCAAGAGACCCAGTACTTC.

This clonotype has only a few counts. The chain employs TRBV7-9 and TRBJ2-7; D call uncertain. The germline V and J ends were trimmed by 5 bases and 0 bases, with 14 bases remaining between them. Germline-derived CDR1 and CDR2 are SEHNR and FQNEAQ (reference sequence). This CDR3 region has 15 residues. CDR3 nucleotide sequence: TGTGCCAGCAGCCACCCCTCAGGAAACTCCTACGAGCAGTACTTC. Translation gives CASSHPSGNSYEQYF.

A few counts support this clonotype. The genes are TRBV28 and TRBJ2-1; D possibly uses TRBD1 or TRBD2 (6 bases each). V lost 3 bases, J lost 3 bases, and 18 bases lay in between. Germline V gene data show CDR1 as MDHEN and CDR2 as SYDVKM. CDR3 length equals 17 residues. CDR3: CASSFNSEGGSYNEQFF. Here the CDR3 DNA reads TGTGCCAGCAGTTTTAATAGTGAGGGGGGAAGCTACAATGAGCAGTTCTTC. The full variable domain, with the rest looked up from reference TRBV28 and TRBJ2-1, is DVKVTQSSRYLVKRTGEKVFLECVQDMDHENMFWYRQDPGLGLRLIYFSYDVKMKEKGDIPEGYSVSREKKERFSLILESASTNQTSMYLCASSFNSEGGSYNEQFFGPGTRLTVL.

In its sample, this clonotype was seen a few times. The gene calls are TRBV29-1 and TRBJ2-4; perhaps D is TRBD1 or TRBD2 (5 bases each). From germline, CDR1 is SQVTM and CDR2 ANQGSEA. CDR3 size: 14 residues. Trimming took 5 bases from V and 0 from J, leaving 11 bases between them. The CDR3 here is CSVQGDLAKNIQYF. The CDR3 DNA follows: TGCAGCGTTCAGGGAGACCTAGCCAAAAACATTCAGTACTTC.

CDR3 sequence (DNA): TGTGCCAGCAGCCTGGGGACTAGCGGGGCCCAAGAGACCCAGTACTTC. Its translation: CASSLGTSGAQETQYF. V usage is TRBV11-2 and J usage is TRBJ2-5; 13 nucleotides agree with TRBD2. CDR1 and CDR2 (germline): SGHAT, FQNNGV. This CDR3 spans 16 amino acids. V lost 5 bases to trimming and J lost 1 base; unmatched junction nucleotides: 4.

This clonotype was seen a few times. V gene TRBV27 combines with J gene TRBJ2-7, with 10 positions matching TRBD1. Germline CDR1 reads MNHEY; CDR2 reads SMNVEV (reference sequence). The CDR3 runs to 18 residues. V trimming: 4 bases; J trimming: 3 bases; junction bases outside the gene matches: 15. CDR3 loop: CASSYRDRGFSPYYEQYF. CDR3 DNA: TGTGCCAGCAGTTACCGGGACAGGGGCTTTAGTCCCTACTACGAGCAGTACTTC.

The gene calls are TRBV7-2 and TRBJ2-3; D uncertain. The CDR3 length is 11 residues. Germline loops: CDR1 SGHTA, CDR2 FQGNSA. Trimming shortened V by 7 bases and J by 8 bases, and 10 bases separated the two germline ends. In DNA, the CDR3 is TGTGCCAGCAAAGGAGATTTTACGCAGTATTTT. Translated: CASKGDFTQYF.

Remarks on this clonotype: A clone one base away is much larger, so this may be a read error. The chain combines TRBV6-5 with TRBJ1-2; D gene unclear. The germline V gene encodes CDR1 MNHEY and CDR2 SVGAGI. The CDR3 length is 14 residues. V lost 2 bases to trimming and J lost 2 bases, with 9 bases between them. CDR3 DNA sequence: TGTGCCAGCAGTTACCATGGAGGGAACTATGGCTACACCTTC. It yields the protein CASSYHGGNYGYTF.

This clonotype has more than one count but fewer than ten. The gene calls are TRBV6-6 and TRBJ1-5; D not certain. V was shortened by 4 bases and J by 3 bases, with 10 bases between the two germline ends. This CDR3 is built from 14 residues. Germline V CDR1 and CDR2: MNHNY, SVGAGI (reference sequence). The DNA of the CDR3 is TGTGCCAGCAGTTGGGTCGGTTACAATCAGCCCCAGCATTTT. Protein: CASSWVGYNQPQHF.

There are many counts of this clonotype. This chain uses TRBV28 with TRBJ1-1; D is undetermined. This CDR3 region has 15 residues. Germline-derived CDR1 and CDR2 are MDHEN and SYDVKM. Trimming cost V 3 bases and J 3 bases, with 14 bases left between them. The DNA for the CDR3 is TGTGCCAGCAGTTTTTTTGAGGGCTACTACACTGAAGCTTTCTTT. It codes for CASSFFEGYYTEAFF.

This clonotype has just a few counts. The CDR3 DNA reads as TGTGCCAGCAGTTCACGCGGGACAGGGAGGGAGACCCAGTACTTC. It codes for CASSSRGTGRETQYF. The rearrangement joins TRBV12-3 or TRBV12-4 to TRBJ2-5, with TRBD1 identical over 9 bases. This CDR3 is built from 15 residues. With V trimmed by 4 bases and J by 5 bases, 8 bases remained unmatched.

This clonotype was observed at least ten times. The chain is built from TRBV27 and TRBJ2-1; possibly TRBD1 for D (5 bases). Germline CDR1 reads MNHEY; CDR2 reads SMNVEV (reference sequence). Trimming took 2 bases from V and 6 from J, leaving 11 bases between them. This CDR3 has 14 amino acids. CDR3 residues: CASSLARAGNEQFF. CDR3 DNA: TGTGCCAGCAGTTTAGCCAGGGCCGGCAATGAGCAGTTCTTC.

This clonotype was seen repeatedly, ten times or more. The V call is TRBV11-3, the J call TRBJ2-1; 11 bases map to TRBD2. V lost 1 base, J lost 7 bases, and 9 bases stayed unmatched. From germline, CDR1 is SGHNT and CDR2 YENEEA. The CDR3 has 17 amino acids. In DNA, the CDR3 is TGTGCCAGCAGCTTAGGGGTAGCGGGGGGGCCAAGAAATGAGCAGTTCTTC. Its translation is CASSLGVAGGPRNEQFF. The whole variable domain, filled in from reference TRBV11-3 and TRBJ2-1, reads EAGVVQSPRYKIIEKKQPVAFWCNPISGHNTLYWYLQNLGQGPELLIRYENEEAVDDSQLPKDRFSAERLKGVDSTLKIQPAELGDSAVYLCASSLGVAGGPRNEQFFGPGTRLTVL.

The chain has TRBV6-5 and TRBJ2-5; TRBD1 or TRBD2 may be the D gene (5 bases each). The germline CDR1 and CDR2 sequences are MNHEY and SVGAGI. Between the trimmed V and J ends, which lost 2 bases and 5 bases, there was a span of 15 bases. This CDR3 has 15 residues. CDR3 nucleotide sequence: TGTGCCAGCAGTTACATGGGCACGGGGCAGGAGACCCAGTACTTC. It yields the protein CASSYMGTGQETQYF.

V and J are TRBV20-1 and TRBJ2-2, with D possibly matching TRBD1 (7 bases). V was trimmed by 6 bases and J by 6 bases, leaving 17 bases between them. The CDR3 has 14 amino acids. Germline CDR1 reads DFQATT; CDR2 reads SNEGSKA (reference sequence). The DNA for the CDR3 is TGCAGTGCAGCTAGGACAGGAGGGTCCGGGGAGCTGTTTTTT. Residues: CSAARTGGSGELFF.

The sample holds a few counts of this clonotype. The chain employs TRBV19 and TRBJ2-7; no clear D gene. CDR3 size: 13 residues. Germline CDR1 and CDR2: LNHDA and SQIVND (reference sequence). Deletions cut 5 bases from V and 7 bases from J, with 15 bases between. CDR3 sequence: CASSFSTGMEQYF. The CDR3 region has the DNA TGTGCCAGTAGTTTCTCGACTGGCATGGAGCAGTACTTC.

V gene TRBV7-4 combines with J gene TRBJ1-1; D is unresolved. The V gene's germline CDR1 is SGHVT and CDR2 SQSDAQ. The V and J ends lost 6 bases and 2 bases respectively, with 4 bases between them. The CDR3 is 11 residues long. CDR3 loop: CASRRNTEAFF. In DNA, the CDR3 is TGTGCCAGCAGACGAAACACTGAAGCTTTCTTT.